Each of the 25 T cell receptor beta chains below was sequenced from the same sample in a study of T cell changes during pregnancy in multiple sclerosis. Method: immunoSEQ multiplex PCR; TCRdb's copy keeps in-frame clones and lacks some. The sample yields 65,000 to 75,000 clones, 85% to 95% seen once. The source was CD8+ T cells from peripheral blood mononuclear cells, collected in the third trimester of pregnancy. These receptors were collected from a female donor in good health, enrolled as a control in a pregnancy study.

The CDR3 loop is CASSYGQGVIRYEQYF. In DNA, the CDR3 is TGTGCCAGCAGCTACGGACAGGGGGTAATTAGGTACGAGCAGTACTTC. V and J are TRBV7-2 and TRBJ2-7, with 10 bases fitting TRBD1. This CDR3 has 16 amino acids. Germline assignment: CDR1 SGHTA and CDR2 FQGNSA. J gave up 4 bases and V 4 bases, and 10 bases lay outside the gene matches.

This clone was counted once. The V and J genes are TRBV2 and TRBJ1-2; 10 nucleotides agree with TRBD1. The germline gives CDR1 SNHLY, CDR2 FYNNEI. J gave up 5 bases and V 3 bases, and 3 bases lay outside the gene matches. CDR3 length equals 14 residues. This CDR3 is CASSDGDRGYGYTF. In DNA, the CDR3 is TGTGCCAGCAGTGACGGGGACAGGGGTTATGGCTACACCTTC.

The chain joins TRBV7-8 to TRBJ1-1; D uncertain. The germline CDR1 and CDR2 sequences are SGHVS and FQNEAQ. With 2 bases removed from V and 1 base from J, the gap between germline ends came to 11 bases. The CDR3 totals 15 residues. The CDR3 spells CASSLSAGGNTEAFF. CDR3 coding DNA: TGTGCCAGCAGCTTAAGCGCCGGCGGGAACACTGAAGCTTTCTTT.

CDR3 region: CASSKQSDTQYF. The CDR3 nucleotides are TGTGCCAGCAGCAAACAGTCGGATACGCAGTATTTT. The V call is TRBV7-9, the J call TRBJ2-3; D gene unclear. Germline-derived CDR1 and CDR2 are SEHNR and FQNEAQ (reference sequence). The CDR3 is 12 amino acids. V was pared by 5 bases and J by 6 bases, with 9 bases between.

The chain combines TRBV6-5 with TRBJ1-6; the match to TRBD1 covers 9 bases. Germline V CDR1 and CDR2: MNHEY, SVGAGI. The CDR3 is 15 residues long. Trimming took 0 bases from V and 9 from J; bases not matched to a gene: 3. CDR3 DNA sequence: TGTGCCAGCAGTTACTCGGGACAGGGAAGTTCACCCCTCCACTTT. It specifies CASSYSGQGSSPLHF.

V and J are TRBV9 and TRBJ2-1; 8 bases fit TRBD2. J lost 5 bases, V lost 4 bases, and 11 bases had no gene match. There are 16 residues in the CDR3. Germline V gene lookup returns CDR1 SGDLS and CDR2 YYNGEE. The CDR3 spells CASSHLGGAVNNEQFF. The CDR3 DNA reads TGTGCCAGCAGCCACCTCGGGGGGGCAGTTAACAATGAGCAGTTCTTC.

This chain joins TRBV7-6 and TRBJ2-3, with TRBD2 matching over 7 bases. The germline V gene has CDR1 SGHVS and CDR2 FNYEAQ. The CDR3 loop spans 15 amino acids. The trim removed 1 base at V and 3 bases at J, leaving 4 bases unmatched. CDR3 in amino acids: CASSLVGGETDTQYF. In nucleotides, the CDR3 is TGTGCCAGCAGCTTAGTGGGGGGGGAGACAGATACGCAGTATTTT.

The CDR3 is CASSFGGGGGHTDTQYF. For the CDR3, the DNA is TGTGCCAGCAGCTTCGGAGGTGGCGGGGGGCACACAGATACGCAGTATTTT. The chain couples TRBV5-8 to TRBJ2-3, with TRBD2 matching 8 bases. Per germline, CDR1 SGHTS and CDR2 YDEGEE. The length of the CDR3 is 17 residues. Trimming took 2 bases from V and 2 from J; bases not matched to a gene: 10. Combining the CDR3 with reference TRBV5-8 and TRBJ2-3 gives the whole variable domain EAGVTQSPTHLIKTRGQQATLRCSPISGHTSVYWYQQALGLGLQFLLWYDEGEERNRGNFPPRFSGRQFPNYSSELNVNALELEDSALYLCASSFGGGGGHTDTQYFGPGTRLTVL.

The chain recombines TRBV5-4 with TRBJ1-2; D is possibly TRBD1 (5 bases). CDR3 length equals 16 residues. Germline values: CDR1 SGHNT, CDR2 YYREEE (reference sequence). Between the trimmed V and J ends, which lost 6 bases and 3 bases, there was a span of 21 bases. The CDR3 is CASKGTRDLRDYGYTF. The CDR3 nucleotides are TGTGCCAGCAAAGGAACACGGGACTTGAGGGACTATGGCTACACCTTC.

CDR3 DNA: TGTGCCAGCACTCGGACAGGTCTGGGCACTGAAGCTTTCTTT. It codes for CASTRTGLGTEAFF. V and J are TRBV27 and TRBJ1-1, with 7 bases that match TRBD1. V shed 7 bases and J 4 bases; nucleotides not matched to a gene: 9. This CDR3 is 14 amino acids long. In germline, CDR1 is MNHEY, CDR2 SMNVEV (reference sequence).

The genes are TRBV6-6 and TRBJ2-7, with 9 bases fitting TRBD1. Germline trimming cut 4 bases from V and 3 bases from J; bases unmatched to any gene: 7. The CDR3 spans 15 residues. CDR1 is MNHNY, CDR2 SVGAGI, per germline (reference sequence). CDR3 DNA sequence: TGTGCCAGCAGTTGGCCTGGACAGGGGAACTACGAGCAGTACTTC. Amino acids: CASSWPGQGNYEQYF.

The V gene is TRBV4-3, the J gene TRBJ2-3; tentatively, D is TRBD1 (5 bases). CDR3 length: 18 residues. V lost 0 bases to trimming and J lost 2 bases, with 18 bases between them. Germline V gene lookup returns CDR1 LGHNA and CDR2 YSLEER. CDR3 residues: CASSQEIIRDPPTDTQYF. CDR3 DNA: TGCGCCAGCAGCCAAGAAATTATCAGGGATCCCCCCACAGATACGCAGTATTTT.

The chain is built from TRBV9 and TRBJ2-2; a possible D gene is TRBD1 (5 bases). Trimming took 3 bases from V and 8 from J, leaving 14 bases between them. The CDR3 has 14 amino acids. Per germline, CDR1 SGDLS and CDR2 YYNGEE. CDR3 nucleotide sequence: TGTGCCAGCAGCGGAGACGGACACCCTGGGGAGCTGTTTTTT. Its protein is CASSGDGHPGELFF.

This CDR3 reads CASSVVADSSYEQYF. The CDR3 bases are TGTGCCAGCAGCGTAGTGGCAGACAGCTCCTACGAGCAGTACTTC. The genes are TRBV9 and TRBJ2-7; tentative D call: TRBD1 (5 bases). Germline CDR1 SGDLS, CDR2 YYNGEE. V dropped 0 bases and J dropped 0 bases, with 10 bases sitting between them. The CDR3 extends over 15 amino acids.

There are many counts of this clone. This chain joins TRBV7-9 and TRBJ2-1; 7 bases map to TRBD1. Germline assignment: CDR1 SEHNR and CDR2 FQNEAQ (reference sequence). The CDR3 totals 16 residues. V gave up 5 bases and J gave up 7 bases; unmatched junction bases: 14. In DNA, the CDR3 is TGTGCCAGCAGCGCACTTCAGCCCGGGACAGTAAATGAGCAGTTCTTC. Protein: CASSALQPGTVNEQFF.

This clone was observed a single time. This sequence joins TRBV5-7 and TRBJ1-1; 7 bases match TRBD1. TRBV5-7 counts as an open reading frame of uncertain function. The CDR3 spans 14 residues. V lost 4 bases and J lost 6; bases outside the gene matches: 9. The CDR3 sequence: CASSGRQGGAEAFF. As DNA, the CDR3 is TGTGCCAGCAGCGGAAGACAGGGCGGCGCTGAAGCTTTCTTT.

This chain joins TRBV27 and TRBJ1-5; 7 bases are shared with TRBD1. V was pared by 6 bases and J by 3 bases, with 5 bases of the junction left unmatched. This CDR3 has 14 residues. Germline lookup yields CDR1 MNHEY and CDR2 SMNVEV (reference sequence). CDR3 sequence (DNA): TGTGCCAGCAGCACCGGGACAGACAATCAGCCCCAGCATTTT. It encodes CASSTGTDNQPQHF.

The genes are TRBV27 and TRBJ1-1; 7 positions match TRBD1. The CDR3 totals 13 residues. V was pared by 6 bases and J by 5 bases, with 6 bases of the junction left unmatched. Germline CDR1 MNHEY, CDR2 SMNVEV (reference sequence). The DNA for the CDR3 is TGTGCCAGCAGGCTGGGACAGATGACTGAAGCTTTCTTT. This codes for CASRLGQMTEAFF.

V usage is TRBV10-3 and J usage is TRBJ1-5; 9 nucleotides line up with TRBD1. Germline V lookup: CDR1 ENHRY, CDR2 SYGVKD. This CDR3 contains 15 residues. The ends lost 3 bases at V and 4 bases at J; junction bases unmatched: 4. CDR3 sequence reads: CAISESGQGNQPQHF. In DNA form, the CDR3 reads TGTGCCATCAGTGAAAGCGGACAGGGGAATCAGCCCCAGCATTTT.

This chain links TRBV7-8 with TRBJ2-7, with a tentative D call TRBD2 (6 bases). CDR1 and CDR2 from the germline V gene are SGHVS and FQNEAQ. The CDR3 has 16 residues. Trimming shortened V by 1 base and J by 1 base, and 14 bases separated the two germline ends. CDR3 loop: CASSLELGGYSYEQYF. The CDR3 nucleotides are TGTGCCAGCAGCTTAGAATTAGGAGGGTATTCCTACGAGCAGTACTTC.

This rearrangement joins TRBV2 to TRBJ1-2; 7 bases fit TRBD1. The junction had 14 bases not matched to a gene; V was cut back by 11 bases and J by 5 bases. The germline CDR1 and CDR2 sequences are SNHLY and FYNNEI. CDR3 length equals 14 residues. The CDR3 reads CAVLLRGQGYGYTF. The CDR3 DNA is TGTGCCGTGCTCCTGAGGGGGCAGGGGTATGGCTACACCTTC.

This clone came up once. The genes are TRBV4-3 and TRBJ2-3; TRBD2 might be the D (6 bases). Trimming removed 2 bases from V and 8 bases from J, with 17 bases in between. This CDR3 is 15 amino acids long. From germline, CDR1 is LGHNA and CDR2 YSLEER. This CDR3 is CASSQTTGLFGTQYF. CDR3 DNA sequence: TGCGCCAGCAGCCAAACCACGGGACTTTTCGGTACGCAGTATTTT.

This chain uses TRBV29-1 with TRBJ2-3; 8 bases fit TRBD1. Germline-derived CDR1 and CDR2 are SQVTM and ANQGSEA. The CDR3 contains 13 residues. V gave up 5 bases and J gave up 2 bases; unmatched junction bases: 3. CDR3 sequence (DNA): TGCAGCGTTCGGGACAGGAACACAGATACGCAGTATTTT. As protein: CSVRDRNTDTQYF.

This chain connects TRBV27 to TRBJ2-7; 8 nucleotides agree with TRBD2. V gave up 4 bases and J gave up 2 bases; unmatched junction bases: 7. Germline V gene lookup returns CDR1 MNHEY and CDR2 SMNVEV (reference sequence). This CDR3 has 15 amino acids. This chain's CDR3 is CASSSRGAPPYEQYF. The CDR3 coding sequence is TGTGCCAGCAGTTCGCGGGGGGCCCCTCCCTACGAGCAGTACTTC.

This rearrangement joins TRBV19 to TRBJ2-7; TRBD1 agrees at 10 bases. The V segment lost 5 bases and the J segment 5 bases; nucleotides outside the gene matches: 9. The CDR3 consists of 15 residues. Looked up from germline, CDR1 is LNHDA and CDR2 is SQIVND (reference sequence). CDR3 region: CASSATGTGDHEQYF. CDR3 in DNA: TGTGCCAGTAGTGCGACCGGGACAGGGGACCACGAGCAGTACTTC.